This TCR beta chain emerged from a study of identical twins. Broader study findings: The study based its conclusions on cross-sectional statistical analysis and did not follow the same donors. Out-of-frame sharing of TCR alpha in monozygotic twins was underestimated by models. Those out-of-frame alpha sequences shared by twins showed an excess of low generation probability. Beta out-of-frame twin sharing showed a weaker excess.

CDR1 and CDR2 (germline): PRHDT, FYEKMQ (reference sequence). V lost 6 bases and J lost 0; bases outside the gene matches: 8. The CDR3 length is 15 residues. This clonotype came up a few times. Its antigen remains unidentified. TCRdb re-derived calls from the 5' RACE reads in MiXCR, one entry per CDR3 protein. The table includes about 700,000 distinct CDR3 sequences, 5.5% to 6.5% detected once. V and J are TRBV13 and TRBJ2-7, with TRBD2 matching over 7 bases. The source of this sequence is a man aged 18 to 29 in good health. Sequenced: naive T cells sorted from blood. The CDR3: CASRAGTTISYEQYF. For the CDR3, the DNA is TGTGCCAGCAGGGCAGGGACTACAATCTCCTACGAGCAGTACTTC.